Detailed here is one TCR beta chain. Germline values: CDR1 SGHTA, CDR2 FQGNSA. The CDR3 runs to 14 residues. The germline V and J ends were trimmed by 5 bases and 4 bases, with 14 bases remaining between them. This entry comes from a study of OX40 agonist ivuxolimab in advanced cancers. About the research overall: Partial responses were achieved by three patients, of whom one had hepatocellular carcinoma and two had cutaneous melanoma.

The protocol was immunoSEQ multiplex PCR, while the TCRdb copy is restricted to in-frame clones and leaves out a portion. The sample yields tens of thousands of clones, around 83% seen once. The sequence derives from an adult with an advanced solid tumor such as melanoma, head and neck, liver or kidney cancer. Sequencing used CD4+ or CD8+ T cells sorted from blood, obtained in a trial of the OX40 agonist ivuxolimab. The gene calls are TRBV7-2 and TRBJ1-1, with D perhaps matching TRBD1 (6 bases). The CDR3 loop reads CASSPTGLGTEAFF. Written as DNA, the CDR3 is TGTGCCAGCAGCCCGACAGGCCTTGGCACTGAAGCTTTCTTT.